This TCR beta chain was obtained from a study of regulatory T cells in long-lasting Graves disease. Study-level information: The study counted Graves' disease as persistent given over 5 years of antithyroid drugs and positive TSH receptor antibodies. Study results and caveats: The TCR repertoire of persistent Graves' patients was less diverse than that of newly diagnosed ones. Tissue studied was limited to peripheral blood, excluding thyroid tissue.

The CDR3 contains 15 residues. Germline trimming cut 5 bases from V and 7 bases from J; bases unmatched to any gene: 10. Germline CDR1 is SGHNT and CDR2 is YENEEA. Time point meaning: persistent/refractory GD, antithyroid drugs over 5 years with positive TRAb. With RNA extracted from PBMCs as input, the TCR library was made. Arm-PCR with iRepertoire HTBI primers amplified the CDR3 regions for these TCR beta libraries. TCRdb used MiXCR to reprocess the multiplex PCR reads, holding one entry per CDR3 protein. This sample has 350,000 to 500,000 distinct CDR3 sequences, with 21% found just once. Worth noting for this clonotype: Its specificity is not known.

The sequence came from a female donor with Graves disease. Sequences were derived from peripheral blood mononuclear cells (PBMCs), sampled when the disease was refractory, from a patient treated with antithyroid drugs. This sequence joins TRBV11-3 and TRBJ2-1, with 8 bases identical to TRBD2. CDR3 sequence (DNA): TGTGCCAGCAGCCGAGCGGGAGCTTCGGGAAATGAGCAGTTCTTC. It is translated as CASSRAGASGNEQFF.